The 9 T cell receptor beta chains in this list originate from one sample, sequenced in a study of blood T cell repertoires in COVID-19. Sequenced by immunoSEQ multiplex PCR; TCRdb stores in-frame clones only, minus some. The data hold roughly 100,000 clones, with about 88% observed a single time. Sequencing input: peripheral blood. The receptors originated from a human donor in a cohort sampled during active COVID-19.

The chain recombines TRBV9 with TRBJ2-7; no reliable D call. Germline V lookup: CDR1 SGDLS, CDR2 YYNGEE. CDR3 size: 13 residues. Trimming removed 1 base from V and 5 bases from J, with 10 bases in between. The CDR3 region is CASSVSSMNEQYF. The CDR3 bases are TGTGCCAGCAGCGTAAGTAGCATGAACGAGCAGTACTTC. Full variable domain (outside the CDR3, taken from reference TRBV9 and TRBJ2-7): DSGVTQTPKHLITATGQRVTLRCSPRSGDLSVYWYQQSLDQGLQFLIQYYNGEERAKGNILERFSAQQFPDLHSELNLSSLELGDSALYFCASSVSSMNEQYFGPGTRLTVT.

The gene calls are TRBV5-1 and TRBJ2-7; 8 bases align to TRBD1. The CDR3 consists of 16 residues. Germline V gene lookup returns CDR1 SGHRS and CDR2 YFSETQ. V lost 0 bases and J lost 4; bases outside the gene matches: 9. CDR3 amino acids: CASSLEVQGAGYEQYF. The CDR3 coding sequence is TGCGCCAGCAGCTTGGAGGTGCAGGGGGCCGGGTACGAGCAGTACTTC.

CDR3 sequence reads: CASSHTSGQETQYF. The CDR3 nucleotides read TGTGCCAGCAGCCACACTAGCGGCCAAGAGACCCAGTACTTC. The chain links TRBV3-1 (or the pseudogene TRBV3-2) to TRBJ2-5; 8 nucleotides agree with TRBD2. CDR3 length equals 14 residues. Germline V lookup: CDR1 LGHDT, CDR2 YNNKEL (reference sequence). V lost 3 bases and J lost 1; bases outside the gene matches: 1.

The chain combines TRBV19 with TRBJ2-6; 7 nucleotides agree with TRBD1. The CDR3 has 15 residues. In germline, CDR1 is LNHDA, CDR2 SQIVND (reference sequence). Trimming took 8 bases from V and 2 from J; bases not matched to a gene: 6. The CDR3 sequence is CASFEGGAGANVLTF. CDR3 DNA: TGTGCCAGTTTTGAAGGGGGCGCTGGGGCCAACGTCCTGACTTTC.

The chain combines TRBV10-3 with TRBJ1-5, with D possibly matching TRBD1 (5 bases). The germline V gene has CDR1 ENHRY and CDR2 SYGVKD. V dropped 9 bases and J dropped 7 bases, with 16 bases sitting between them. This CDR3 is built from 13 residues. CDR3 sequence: CAMAGGEEQPQHF. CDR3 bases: TGTGCCATGGCGGGAGGGGAAGAGCAGCCCCAGCATTTT.

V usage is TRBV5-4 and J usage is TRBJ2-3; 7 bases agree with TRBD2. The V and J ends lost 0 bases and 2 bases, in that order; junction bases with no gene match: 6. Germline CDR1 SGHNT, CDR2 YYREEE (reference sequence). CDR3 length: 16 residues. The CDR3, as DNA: TGTGCCAGCAGCTTGGGCGTCGCGGGGGTCACAGATACGCAGTATTTT. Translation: CASSLGVAGVTDTQYF.

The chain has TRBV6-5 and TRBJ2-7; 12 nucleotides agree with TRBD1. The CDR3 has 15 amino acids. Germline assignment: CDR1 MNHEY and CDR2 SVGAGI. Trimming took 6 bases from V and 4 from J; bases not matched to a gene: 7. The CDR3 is CASRSLGQGAYEQYF. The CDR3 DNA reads TGTGCCAGCAGGAGCTTGGGACAGGGGGCGTACGAGCAGTACTTC.

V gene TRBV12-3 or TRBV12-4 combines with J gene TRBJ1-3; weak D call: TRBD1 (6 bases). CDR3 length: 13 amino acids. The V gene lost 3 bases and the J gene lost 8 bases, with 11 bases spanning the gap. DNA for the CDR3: TGTGCCAGCAGTTTCACAGGGAGGGACACCATATATTTT. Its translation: CASSFTGRDTIYF.

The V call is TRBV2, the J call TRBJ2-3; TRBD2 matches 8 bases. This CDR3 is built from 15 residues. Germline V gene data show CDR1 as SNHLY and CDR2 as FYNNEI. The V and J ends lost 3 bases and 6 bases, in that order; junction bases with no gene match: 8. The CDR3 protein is CASSDRTSPTDTQYF. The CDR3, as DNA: TGTGCCAGCAGTGACAGGACTAGCCCAACGGATACGCAGTATTTT.